What follows are 29 T cell receptor beta chains derived from one specimen sequenced in a study of cytomegalovirus exposure and HLA in healthy donors (dated by TCRdb to the late 2010s). Libraries were prepared through the immunoSEQ multiplex PCR assay. For the multiplex PCR, a mixture combining 60 forward primers for TCR Vbeta segments and 13 reverse primers for TCR Jbeta segments was used. This is the immuneACCESS table as TCRdb keeps it, with only in-frame sequences that have V and J called. A part of the clones is gone; compared with another copy, unresolved V genes explain less than half, and the rest is unexplained. The sample data list around 120,000 clones, and around three quarters of these were observed just once. In total, the top ten clones hold about 3% of the sample. The sequenced sample was PBMCs. The receptors originated from a man aged 25-40 years in good health and CMV-seronegative.

The genes are TRBV6-1 and TRBJ2-7; 7 nucleotides match TRBD1. CDR1 MNHNS and CDR2 SASEGT come from the germline V gene. After removal of 4 bases from V and 2 bases from J, the junction contained 8 bases not matched to a gene. This CDR3 is built from 15 residues. CDR3 sequence (DNA): TGTGCCAGCAGTGCAACGGGACAGTGGACCTACGAGCAGTACTTC. Protein sequence: CASSATGQWTYEQYF.

This clone appeared a few times. The genes are TRBV15 and TRBJ2-5, with 7 bases that match TRBD2. CDR1 is LNHNV and CDR2 is YYDKDF in the germline V gene (reference sequence). The CDR3 is 15 residues long. V lost 0 bases, J lost 4 bases, and 5 bases stayed unmatched. The CDR3 region has the DNA TGTGCCACCAGCAGAGAGACTAGCTCTCGAGAGACCCAGTACTTC. It is translated as CATSRETSSRETQYF.

The sample holds a few counts of this clone. The DNA of the CDR3 is TGTGCCAGCAGCCGGGACAGGGGCTCCTACAATGAGCAGTTCTTC. It specifies CASSRDRGSYNEQFF. The gene calls are TRBV14 and TRBJ2-1, with 10 bases identical to TRBD1. J lost 0 bases, V lost 4 bases, and 0 bases had no gene match. CDR1 is SGHDN and CDR2 is FVKESK in the germline V gene. The CDR3 sequence is 15 residues long.

The chain employs TRBV6-6 and TRBJ1-2; TRBD1 aligns across 8 bases. Germline CDR1 and CDR2: MNHNY and SVGAGI (reference sequence). Trimming removed 6 bases from V and 8 bases from J; junction bases left unmatched: 8. This CDR3 region has 13 residues. CDR3: CASSRRGQKGYTF. For the CDR3, the DNA is TGTGCCAGCAGCCGCAGGGGGCAGAAGGGCTACACCTTC.

The J gene is TRBJ1-2, the V gene TRBV5-1, with a tentative D call TRBD1 (6 bases). Germline V gene lookup returns CDR1 SGHRS and CDR2 YFSETQ. CDR3 length: 15 amino acids. V was clipped by 0 bases and J by 0 bases, with 9 bases between them. The CDR3 bases are TGCGCCAGCAGCTTGGCCGGGACAACTAACTATGGCTACACCTTC. This codes for CASSLAGTTNYGYTF.

This rearrangement joins TRBV29-1 to TRBJ1-1, with 7 bases matching TRBD1. The germline CDR1 and CDR2 sequences are SQVTM and ANQGSEA. There are 14 residues in the CDR3. Losses at the gene ends were 5 bases for V and 1 base for J; bases not matched to a gene: 7. In DNA, the CDR3 is TGCAGCGTTTTGTCCGGGACAGAGAACACTGAAGCTTTCTTT. Protein sequence: CSVLSGTENTEAFF. Filled out from reference TRBV29-1 and TRBJ1-1, the complete variable domain reads SAVISQKPSRDICQRGTSLTIQCQVDSQVTMMFWYRQQPGQSLTLIATANQGSEATYESGFVIDKFPISRPNLTFSTLTVSNMSPEDSSIYLCSVLSGTENTEAFFGQGTRLTVV.

The gene calls are TRBV7-2 and TRBJ2-5; 12 bases match TRBD2. Germline V gene lookup returns CDR1 SGHTA and CDR2 FQGNSA. The V segment lost 7 bases and the J segment 4 bases; nucleotides outside the gene matches: 13. The CDR3 has 17 residues. CDR3 loop: CASTPWATSGGSETQYF. DNA of the CDR3: TGTGCCAGCACCCCCTGGGCGACTAGCGGGGGATCAGAGACCCAGTACTTC.

The chain has TRBV29-1 and TRBJ2-7; 8 bases fit TRBD1. Germline V CDR1 and CDR2: SQVTM, ANQGSEA. This CDR3 contains 13 residues. The trim removed 4 bases at V and 3 bases at J, leaving 5 bases unmatched. The CDR3 bases are TGCAGCGTTGGGACAGGGAAAAACTACGAGCAGTACTTC. Protein product: CSVGTGKNYEQYF.

The V and J genes are TRBV30 and TRBJ1-3; D gene ambiguous. The CDR3 totals 13 residues. V dropped 0 bases and J dropped 3 bases, with 6 bases sitting between them. Germline CDR1 and CDR2: GTSNPN and SVGIG (reference sequence). CDR3 sequence reads: CAWSVGSGNTIYF. For the CDR3, the DNA is TGTGCCTGGAGTGTTGGCAGTGGAAACACCATATATTTT.

This rearrangement joins TRBV29-1 to TRBJ1-2, with D perhaps TRBD1 (5 bases). CDR3 length: 15 residues. Trimming cost V 2 bases and J 2 bases, with 15 bases left between them. The germline gives CDR1 SQVTM, CDR2 ANQGSEA. CDR3 DNA: TGCAGCGTTGAACCTGGACAAACTAGCAACTATGGCTACACCTTC. Its translation: CSVEPGQTSNYGYTF.

The chain combines TRBV10-3 with TRBJ2-3; D uncertain. The germline V gene has CDR1 ENHRY and CDR2 SYGVKD. V lost 8 bases and J 6 bases, leaving 15 bases between the germline ends. The CDR3 runs to 13 residues. CDR3 region: CAIASGSLDTQYF. Written as DNA, the CDR3 is TGTGCCATCGCTTCAGGTTCTCTGGATACGCAGTATTTT.

V and J are TRBV4-2 and TRBJ2-3; TRBD2 agrees at 13 bases. Losses at the gene ends were 1 base for V and 2 bases for J; bases not matched to a gene: 9. This CDR3 comprises 19 residues. Per the germline V gene, CDR1 is LGHNA and CDR2 is YNFKEQ. The CDR3, as DNA: TGTGCCAGCAGCCAAGGGACCGGGACTAGCGGGGTTTACACAGATACGCAGTATTTT. Protein product: CASSQGTGTSGVYTDTQYF.

The chain employs TRBV5-6 and TRBJ1-1; D is undetermined. CDR1 is SGHDT and CDR2 is YYEEEE in the germline V gene. The CDR3 has 14 amino acids. V was pared by 2 bases and J by 4 bases, with 12 bases between. The CDR3 DNA follows: TGTGCCAGCAGCTTTGCGAACTCGGGCACTGAAGCTTTCTTT. This codes for CASSFANSGTEAFF.

This rearrangement joins TRBV7-2 to TRBJ2-2; TRBD2 is a possible D gene (6 bases). V lost 1 base, J lost 6 bases, and 12 bases lay in between. The CDR3 has 15 amino acids. Per the germline V gene, CDR1 is SGHTA and CDR2 is FQGNSA. This CDR3 reads CASSLESGRPGELFF. DNA of the CDR3: TGTGCCAGCAGCTTAGAGTCAGGGAGGCCCGGGGAGCTGTTTTTT.

This clone was counted between two and nine times. The V and J genes are TRBV5-1 and TRBJ2-3; D perhaps matches TRBD1 (5 bases). The CDR3 sequence is 14 residues long. Trimming removed 5 bases at V and 3 bases at J, with 13 bases between. Germline V gene sequence: CDR1 SGHRS, CDR2 YFSETQ. DNA of the CDR3: TGCGCCAGCAGGGTATCAGGGTTAACAGATACGCAGTATTTT. Amino acid sequence: CASRVSGLTDTQYF.

V is TRBV7-2 and J is TRBJ1-4, with D possibly TRBD1 on 6 matching bases. This CDR3 spans 16 amino acids. Germline-derived CDR1 and CDR2 are SGHTA and FQGNSA. Trimming removed 5 bases from V and 8 bases from J, with 21 bases in between. DNA of the CDR3: TGTGCCAGCAGCCCCATGGGGGCGCGGGCGACCGAAAAACTGTTTTTT. Translation: CASSPMGARATEKLFF.

The V call is TRBV14, the J call TRBJ2-2, with TRBD2 as a possible D gene (6 bases). Between the trimmed V and J ends, which lost 5 bases and 4 bases, there was a span of 14 bases. Per germline, CDR1 SGHDN and CDR2 FVKESK. This CDR3 has 15 amino acids. CDR3 region: CASSGRDLPTGELFF. The CDR3 DNA is TGTGCCAGCAGCGGCCGGGACTTGCCCACCGGGGAGCTGTTTTTT. Together with reference TRBV14 and TRBJ2-2, the CDR3 gives the full variable domain: EAGVTQFPSHSVIEKGQTVTLRCDPISGHDNLYWYRRVMGKEIKFLLHFVKESKQDESGMPNNRFLAERTGGTYSTLKVQPAELEDSGVYFCASSGRDLPTGELFFGEGSRLTVL.

The rearrangement joins TRBV13 to TRBJ2-7; 8 bases are shared with TRBD2. The length of the CDR3 is 15 residues. Germline values: CDR1 PRHDT, CDR2 FYEKMQ (reference sequence). The ends lost 5 bases at V and 3 bases at J; junction bases unmatched: 9. CDR3 region: CASSPGGAPNYEQYF. In DNA form, the CDR3 reads TGTGCCAGCAGCCCCGGGGGGGCCCCAAACTACGAGCAGTACTTC.

The chain employs TRBV27 and TRBJ1-2; D is unclear. V shed 2 bases and J shed 6 bases, with 10 bases lying between them. The CDR3 has 13 residues. CDR1 and CDR2 (germline): MNHEY, SMNVEV (reference sequence). Here the CDR3 DNA reads TGTGCCAGCAGTTTAGGCAGGTTCCATGGCTACACCTTC. Amino acid sequence: CASSLGRFHGYTF.

On this clone: A junction end diverges from the germline sequence, so it may reflect a read error. This sequence joins TRBV6-1 and TRBJ1-1, with 8 bases lining up with TRBD1. This CDR3 is built from 17 residues. The germline V gene encodes CDR1 MNHNS and CDR2 SASEGT. CDR3 region: CASSEGVRTGRNTEAFF. CDR3 nucleotides: TGTGCCAGCAGCGAAGGGGTCCGGACAGGGCGGAACACTGAAGCTTTCTTT.

The chain employs TRBV9 and TRBJ2-6, with D unresolved. The V and J ends lost 5 bases and 2 bases respectively, with 23 bases between them. This CDR3 has 19 amino acids. Germline assignment: CDR1 SGDLS and CDR2 YYNGEE. CDR3 nucleotide sequence: TGTGCCAGCAGGTCCCCACATTTAGTGGAGTTCCCTGGGGCCAACGTCCTGACTTTC. It encodes CASRSPHLVEFPGANVLTF.

This clone was counted only a few times. The V call is TRBV5-1, the J call TRBJ1-1, with D possibly TRBD1 on 6 matching bases. This CDR3 is 15 amino acids long. V shed 5 bases and J shed 3 bases, with 17 bases lying between them. In germline, CDR1 is SGHRS, CDR2 YFSETQ. CDR3 nucleotide sequence: TGCGCCAGCAGGCCAACCGGGACAAGATACACTGAAGCTTTCTTT. Protein product: CASRPTGTRYTEAFF.

The V and J genes are TRBV27 and TRBJ2-1; 8 bases agree with TRBD2. Looked up from germline, CDR1 is MNHEY and CDR2 is SMNVEV (reference sequence). V dropped 5 bases and J dropped 0; count of bases not matched to a gene: 9. CDR3 size: 17 residues. The chain's CDR3 is CASSTRTSPSSYNEQFF. CDR3 sequence (DNA): TGTGCCAGCAGTACTAGGACTAGCCCGAGCTCCTACAATGAGCAGTTCTTC.

This clone was counted between two and nine times. The chain is built from TRBV7-9 and TRBJ1-3, with D unclear. Germline CDR1 SEHNR, CDR2 FQNEAQ (reference sequence). CDR3 length: 14 residues. The V end was cut by 0 bases, the J end by 4 bases, with 7 bases between. The CDR3 loop is CASSLASGGNTIYF. Here the CDR3 DNA reads TGTGCCAGCAGCTTAGCATCCGGGGGAAACACCATATATTTT.

The CDR3 region is CASSLVGAGGNEQFF. CDR3 coding DNA: TGTGCCAGCAGCTTAGTCGGAGCGGGAGGGAATGAGCAGTTCTTC. The chain recombines TRBV7-9 with TRBJ2-1, with 10 bases fitting TRBD2. Per germline, CDR1 SEHNR and CDR2 FQNEAQ (reference sequence). V dropped 1 base and J dropped 7; count of bases not matched to a gene: 4. There are 15 residues in the CDR3. Looking up the rest from reference TRBV7-9 and TRBJ2-1 gives the full variable domain: DTGVSQNPRHKITKRGQNVTFRCDPISEHNRLYWYRQTLGQGPEFLTYFQNEAQLEKSRLLSDRFSAERPKGSFSTLEIQRTEQGDSAMYLCASSLVGAGGNEQFFGPGTRLTVL.

In regard to this clone: Other DNA sequences in this specimen translate into the identical CDR3. The chain employs TRBV9 and TRBJ1-1, with D possibly being TRBD1 (6 bases). This CDR3 spans 15 amino acids. CDR1 and CDR2 (germline): SGDLS, YYNGEE. Trimming left V 0 bases short and J 1 base short, with 10 bases between. The CDR3 protein is CASSVGRGGNTEAFF. The CDR3 bases are TGTGCCAGCAGCGTAGGAAGAGGGGGGAACACTGAAGCTTTCTTT.

This rearrangement joins TRBV6-1 to TRBJ1-5, with 8 bases lining up with TRBD1. Germline CDR1 MNHNS, CDR2 SASEGT. The V gene end was trimmed by 3 bases and the J gene end by 2 bases; junction bases not matched to a gene: 6. There are 16 residues in the CDR3. In DNA, the CDR3 is TGTGCCAGCAGTGATTGGGCGGGACAGGGCAATCAGCCCCAGCATTTT. Its protein is CASSDWAGQGNQPQHF.

This clone occurred once. An end of the junction does not agree with germline; a read error may underlie this. The chain combines TRBV5-1 with TRBJ2-7, with 7 nucleotides matching TRBD1. The CDR3 has 16 amino acids. Germline V gene data show CDR1 as SGHRS and CDR2 as YFSETQ. CDR3 loop: CASSLAEGGLLYEQYF. The DNA of the CDR3 is TGCGCCAGCAGCTTGGCCGAAGGGGGCCTCCTCTACGAGCAGTACTTT.

This chain links TRBV11-2 with TRBJ1-5; possibly TRBD1 for D (5 bases). Trimming stripped 3 bases from V and 2 bases from J, with 8 bases between. The CDR3 is 14 amino acids. CDR1 is SGHAT and CDR2 is FQNNGV in the germline V gene. The chain's CDR3 is CASSLGGGNQPQHF. In DNA form, the CDR3 reads TGTGCCAGCAGCTTGGGGGGAGGCAATCAGCCCCAGCATTTT.